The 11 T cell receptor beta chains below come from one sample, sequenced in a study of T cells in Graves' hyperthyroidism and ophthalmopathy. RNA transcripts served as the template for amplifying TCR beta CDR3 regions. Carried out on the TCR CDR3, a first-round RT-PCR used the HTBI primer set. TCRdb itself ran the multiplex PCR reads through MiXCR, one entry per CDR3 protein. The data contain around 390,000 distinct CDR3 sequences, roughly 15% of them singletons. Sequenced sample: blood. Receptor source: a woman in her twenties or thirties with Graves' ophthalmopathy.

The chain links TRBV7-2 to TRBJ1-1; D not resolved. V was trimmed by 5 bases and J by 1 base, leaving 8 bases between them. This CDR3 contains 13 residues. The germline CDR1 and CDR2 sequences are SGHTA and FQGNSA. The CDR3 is CASSPRKNTEAFF. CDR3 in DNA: TGTGCCAGCAGCCCCAGAAAGAACACTGAAGCTTTCTTT.

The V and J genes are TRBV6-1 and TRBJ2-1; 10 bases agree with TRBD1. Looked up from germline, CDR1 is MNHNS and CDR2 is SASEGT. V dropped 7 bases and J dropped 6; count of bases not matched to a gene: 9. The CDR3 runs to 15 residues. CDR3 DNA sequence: TGTGCCAGCACCTTAACCGGGACAGGGGTCAATGAGCAGTTCTTC. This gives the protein CASTLTGTGVNEQFF.

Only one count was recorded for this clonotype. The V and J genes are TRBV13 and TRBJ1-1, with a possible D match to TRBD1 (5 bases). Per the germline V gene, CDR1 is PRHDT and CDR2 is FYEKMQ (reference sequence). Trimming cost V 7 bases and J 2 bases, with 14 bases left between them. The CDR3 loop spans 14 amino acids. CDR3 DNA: TGTGCCAGCATCCTGGGACTTCAAAACACTGAAGCTTTCTTT. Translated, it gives CASILGLQNTEAFF.

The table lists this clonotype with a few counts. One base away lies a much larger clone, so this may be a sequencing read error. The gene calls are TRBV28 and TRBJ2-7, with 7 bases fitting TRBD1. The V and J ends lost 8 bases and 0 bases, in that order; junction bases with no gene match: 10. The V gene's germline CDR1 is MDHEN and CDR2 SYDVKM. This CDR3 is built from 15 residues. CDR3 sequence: CASGQTGTSSYEQYF. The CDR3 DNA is TGTGCCAGCGGTCAGACAGGGACCAGCTCCTACGAGCAGTACTTC.

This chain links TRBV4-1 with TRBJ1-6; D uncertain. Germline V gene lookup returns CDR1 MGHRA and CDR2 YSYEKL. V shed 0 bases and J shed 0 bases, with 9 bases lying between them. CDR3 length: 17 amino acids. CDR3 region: CASSQEFGSSYNSPLHF. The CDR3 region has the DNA TGCGCCAGCAGCCAAGAATTCGGGAGCTCCTATAATTCACCCCTCCACTTT.

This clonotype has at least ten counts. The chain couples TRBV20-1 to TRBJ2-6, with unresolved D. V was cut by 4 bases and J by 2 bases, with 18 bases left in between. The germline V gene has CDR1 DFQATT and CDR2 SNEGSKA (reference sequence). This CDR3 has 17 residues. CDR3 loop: CSAKLYFGLTGANVLTF. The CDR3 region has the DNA TGCAGTGCTAAATTGTATTTCGGCCTAACTGGGGCCAACGTCCTGACTTTC.

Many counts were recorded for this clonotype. CDR3 protein: CSATFGTGYQETQYF. CDR3 DNA: TGCAGTGCCACATTCGGGACAGGTTACCAAGAGACCCAGTACTTC. The chain recombines TRBV20-1 with TRBJ2-5; the match to TRBD1 covers 8 bases. The germline CDR1 and CDR2 sequences are DFQATT and SNEGSKA (reference sequence). V gave up 6 bases and J gave up 0 bases; unmatched junction bases: 9. This CDR3 comprises 15 residues.

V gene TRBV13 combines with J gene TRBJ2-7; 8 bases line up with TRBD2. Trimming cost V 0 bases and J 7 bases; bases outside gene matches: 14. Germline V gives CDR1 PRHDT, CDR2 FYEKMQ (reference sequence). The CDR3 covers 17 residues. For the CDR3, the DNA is TGTGCCAGCAGCTTAGGCGGAGCGGGGGAGTCGGGTGAAGAGCAGTACTTC. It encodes CASSLGGAGESGEEQYF.

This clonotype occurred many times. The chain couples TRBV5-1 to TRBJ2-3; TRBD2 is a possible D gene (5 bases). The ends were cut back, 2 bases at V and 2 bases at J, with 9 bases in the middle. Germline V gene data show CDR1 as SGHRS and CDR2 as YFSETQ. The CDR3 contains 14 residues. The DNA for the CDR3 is TGCGCCAGCAGCTTTAGCGAAAACACAGATACGCAGTATTTT. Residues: CASSFSENTDTQYF.

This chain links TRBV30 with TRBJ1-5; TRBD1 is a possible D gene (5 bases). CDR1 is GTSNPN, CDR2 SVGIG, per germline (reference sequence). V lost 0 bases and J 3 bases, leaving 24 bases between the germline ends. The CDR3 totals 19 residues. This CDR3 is CAWSVNKPGLIEFNQPQHF. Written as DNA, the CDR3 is TGTGCCTGGAGTGTCAACAAGCCGGGACTTATTGAATTCAATCAGCCCCAGCATTTT.

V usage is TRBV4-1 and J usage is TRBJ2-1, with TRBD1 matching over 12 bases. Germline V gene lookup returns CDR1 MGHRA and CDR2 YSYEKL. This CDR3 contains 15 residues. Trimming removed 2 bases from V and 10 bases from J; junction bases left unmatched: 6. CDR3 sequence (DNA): TGCGCCAGCAGCCAATCGGGACAGGGGGCAAAGGAGCAGTTCTTC. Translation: CASSQSGQGAKEQFF.